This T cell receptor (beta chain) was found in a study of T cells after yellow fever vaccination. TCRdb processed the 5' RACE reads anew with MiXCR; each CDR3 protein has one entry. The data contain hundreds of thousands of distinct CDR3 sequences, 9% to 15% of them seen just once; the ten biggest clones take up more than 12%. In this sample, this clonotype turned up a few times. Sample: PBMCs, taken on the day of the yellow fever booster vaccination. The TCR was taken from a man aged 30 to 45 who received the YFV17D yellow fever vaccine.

CDR3 DNA sequence: TGTGCCAGCAGCGTTAGAGGTCGGGAGACCCAGTACTTC. Translated, it gives CASSVRGRETQYF. The V and J genes are TRBV27 and TRBJ2-5; D remains ambiguous. The CDR3 extends over 13 amino acids. Germline V lookup: CDR1 MNHEY, CDR2 SMNVEV (reference sequence). Trimming shortened V by 6 bases and J by 5 bases, and 13 bases separated the two germline ends.